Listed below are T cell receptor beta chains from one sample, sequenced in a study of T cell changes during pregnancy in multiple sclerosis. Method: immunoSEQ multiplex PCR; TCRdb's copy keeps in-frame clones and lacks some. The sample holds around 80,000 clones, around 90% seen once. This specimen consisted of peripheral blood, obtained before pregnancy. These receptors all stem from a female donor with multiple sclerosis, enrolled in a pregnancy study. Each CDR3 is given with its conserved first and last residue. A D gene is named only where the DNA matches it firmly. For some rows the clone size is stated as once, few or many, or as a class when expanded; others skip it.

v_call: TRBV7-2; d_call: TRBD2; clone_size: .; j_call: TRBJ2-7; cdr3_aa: CASSLARGGATYEQYF; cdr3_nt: TGTGCCAGCAGCTTAGCACGCGGGGGAGCCACCTACGAGCAGTACTTC
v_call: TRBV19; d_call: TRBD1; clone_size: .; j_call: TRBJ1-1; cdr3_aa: CASSNPTGPEAFF; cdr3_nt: TGTGCCAGTAGTAACCCGACAGGGCCTGAAGCTTTCTTT
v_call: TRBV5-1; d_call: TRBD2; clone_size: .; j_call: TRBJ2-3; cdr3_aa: CASSLGLAGSDTQYF; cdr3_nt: TGCGCCAGCAGCTTGGGGCTAGCGGGGTCAGATACGCAGTATTTT
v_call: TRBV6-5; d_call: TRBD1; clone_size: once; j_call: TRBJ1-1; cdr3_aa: CASSYSGTGANEAFF; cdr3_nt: TGTGCCAGCAGTTACTCGGGGACAGGGGCGAATGAAGCTTTCTTT
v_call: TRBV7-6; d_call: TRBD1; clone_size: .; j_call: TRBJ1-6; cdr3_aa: CASSRTGTSYNSPLHF; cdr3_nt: TGTGCCAGCAGCCGGACAGGGACCTCCTATAATTCACCCCTCCACTTT
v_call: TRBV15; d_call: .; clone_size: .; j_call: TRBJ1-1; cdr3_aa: CATSREGGWTEAFF; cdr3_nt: TGTGCCACCAGCAGAGAGGGGGGGTGGACTGAAGCTTTCTTT
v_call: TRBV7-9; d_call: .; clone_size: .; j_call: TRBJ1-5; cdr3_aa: CASRKGDHSNQPQHF; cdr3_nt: TGTGCCAGCCGGAAAGGGGATCATAGCAATCAGCCCCAGCATTTT
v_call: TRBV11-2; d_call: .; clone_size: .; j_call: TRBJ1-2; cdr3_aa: CASSLQLGAAYGYTF; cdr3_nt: TGTGCCAGCAGCCTGCAGTTGGGGGCTGCTTATGGCTACACCTTC
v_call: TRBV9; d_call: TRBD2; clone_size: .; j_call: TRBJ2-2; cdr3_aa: CASSPSLRTSSGELFF; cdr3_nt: TGTGCCAGCAGCCCATCACTGAGGACTAGTTCCGGTGAGCTGTTTTTT
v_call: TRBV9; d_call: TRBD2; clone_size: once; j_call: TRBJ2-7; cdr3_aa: CASSVELAGWEQYF; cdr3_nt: TGTGCCAGCAGCGTAGAACTAGCGGGGTGGGAGCAGTACTTC
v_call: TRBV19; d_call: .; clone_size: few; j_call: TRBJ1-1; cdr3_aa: CAVNRAAEAFF; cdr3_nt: TGTGCCGTAAACAGGGCAGCTGAAGCTTTCTTT
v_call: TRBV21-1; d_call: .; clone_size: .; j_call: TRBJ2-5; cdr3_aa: CASIPPPGGFVVWETQYF; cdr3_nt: TGTGCCAGCATCCCGCCCCCAGGGGGATTCGTTGTTTGGGAGACCCAGTACTTC
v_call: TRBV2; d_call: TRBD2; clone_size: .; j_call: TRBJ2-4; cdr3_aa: CASIGSSGPELQYF; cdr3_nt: TGTGCCAGCATAGGGTCTAGCGGGCCAGAACTTCAGTACTTC
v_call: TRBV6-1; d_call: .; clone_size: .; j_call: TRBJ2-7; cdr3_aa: CASTMVGHFEQYF; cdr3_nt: TGTGCCAGCACTATGGTGGGACACTTCGAGCAGTACTTC
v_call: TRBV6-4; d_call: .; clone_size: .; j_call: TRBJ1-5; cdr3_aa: CASSVERNQPQHF; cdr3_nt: TGTGCCAGCAGTGTTGAACGGAATCAGCCCCAGCATTTT
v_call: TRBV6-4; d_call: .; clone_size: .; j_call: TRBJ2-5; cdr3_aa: CASSDSVQGPQETQYF; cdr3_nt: TGTGCCAGCAGTGACTCGGTACAGGGCCCCCAAGAGACCCAGTACTTC
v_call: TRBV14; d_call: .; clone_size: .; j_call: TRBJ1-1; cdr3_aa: CASSEQGVWTEAFF; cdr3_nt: TGTGCCAGCAGCGAACAGGGTGTATGGACTGAAGCTTTCTTT
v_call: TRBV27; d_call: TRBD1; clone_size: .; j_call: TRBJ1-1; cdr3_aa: CASSLGPPGQATEAFF; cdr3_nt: TGTGCCAGCAGTTTAGGCCCTCCTGGACAGGCCACTGAAGCTTTCTTT
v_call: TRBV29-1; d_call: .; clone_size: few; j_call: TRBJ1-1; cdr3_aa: CSVELNTEAFF; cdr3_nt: TGCAGCGTTGAACTCAACACTGAAGCTTTCTTT
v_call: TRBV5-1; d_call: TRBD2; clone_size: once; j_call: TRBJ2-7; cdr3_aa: CASSVSGGNYEQYF; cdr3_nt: TGCGCCAGCAGCGTTAGCGGGGGGAACTACGAGCAGTACTTC
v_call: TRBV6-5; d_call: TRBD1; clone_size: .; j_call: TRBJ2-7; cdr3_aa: CASSYSGGTGLYEQYF; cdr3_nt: TGTGCCAGCAGTTACTCGGGAGGGACAGGGCTCTACGAGCAGTACTTC
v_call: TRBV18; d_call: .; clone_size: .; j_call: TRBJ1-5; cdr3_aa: CASSPTPGDQPQHF; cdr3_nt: TGTGCCAGCTCACCCACCCCGGGGGACCAGCCCCAGCATTTT
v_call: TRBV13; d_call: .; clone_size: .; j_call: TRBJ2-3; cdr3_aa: CASSPRAGVDVADTQYF; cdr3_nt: TGTGCCAGCAGCCCTCGGGCAGGGGTGGACGTCGCAGATACGCAGTATTTT
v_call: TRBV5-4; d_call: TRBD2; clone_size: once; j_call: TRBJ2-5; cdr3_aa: CASSFRGGNQETQYF; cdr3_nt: TGTGCCAGCAGCTTTCGGGGGGGCAACCAAGAGACCCAGTACTTC
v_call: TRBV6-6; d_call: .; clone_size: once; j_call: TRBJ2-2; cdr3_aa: CASSYGEANTGELFF; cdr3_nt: TGTGCCAGCAGTTACGGAGAGGCGAACACCGGGGAGCTGTTTTTT
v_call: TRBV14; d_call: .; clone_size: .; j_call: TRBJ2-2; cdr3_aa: CASRRNGELFF; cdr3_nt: TGTGCCAGCCGGAGGAACGGGGAGCTGTTTTTT
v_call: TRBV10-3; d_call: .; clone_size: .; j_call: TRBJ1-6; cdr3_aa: CASVGDKNSPLHF; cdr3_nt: TGTGCCTCCGTTGGGGACAAGAATTCACCCCTCCACTTT
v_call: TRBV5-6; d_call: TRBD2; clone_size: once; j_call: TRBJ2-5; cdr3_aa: CASGSGGAETQYF; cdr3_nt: TGTGCCAGCGGCTCCGGGGGGGCTGAGACCCAGTACTTC
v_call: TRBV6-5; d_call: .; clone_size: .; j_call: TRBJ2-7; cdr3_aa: CASVADISYEQYF; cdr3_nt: TGTGCCAGCGTGGCGGACATCTCGTACGAGCAGTACTTC
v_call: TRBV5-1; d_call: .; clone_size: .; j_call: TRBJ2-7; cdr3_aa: CASSPLGVGYEQYF; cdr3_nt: TGCGCCAGCAGCCCACTCGGGGTCGGTTACGAGCAGTACTTC
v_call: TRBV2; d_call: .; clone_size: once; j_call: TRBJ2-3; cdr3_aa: CASTPVGANTDTQYF; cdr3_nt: TGTGCCAGCACGCCGGTGGGGGCCAACACAGATACGCAGTATTTT
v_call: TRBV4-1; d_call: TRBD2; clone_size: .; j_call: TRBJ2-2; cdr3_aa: CASSQVIGGGPTGELFF; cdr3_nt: TGCGCCAGCAGCCAAGTAATTGGCGGGGGACCTACCGGGGAGCTGTTTTTT
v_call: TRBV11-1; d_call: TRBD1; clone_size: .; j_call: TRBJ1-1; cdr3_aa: CASGSTGTVMNTEAFF; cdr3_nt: TGTGCCAGCGGTTCGACAGGGACCGTCATGAACACTGAAGCTTTCTTT
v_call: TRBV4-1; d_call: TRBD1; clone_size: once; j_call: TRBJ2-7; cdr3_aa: CASSLLPGTVSYEQYF; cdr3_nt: TGCGCCAGCAGCCTACTACCCGGGACAGTCTCCTACGAGCAGTACTTC
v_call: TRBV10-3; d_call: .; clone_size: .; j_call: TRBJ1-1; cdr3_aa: CAITLLGKAFF; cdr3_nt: TGTGCCATCACCCTACTAGGAAAAGCTTTCTTT
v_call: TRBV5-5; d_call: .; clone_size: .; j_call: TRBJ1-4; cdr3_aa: CASSSPGRGEKLFF; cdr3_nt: TGTGCCAGCAGCTCCCCCGGCAGGGGTGAAAAACTGTTTTTT
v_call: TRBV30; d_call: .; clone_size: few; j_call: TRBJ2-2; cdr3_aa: CAWYKGAGELFF; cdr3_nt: TGTGCCTGGTATAAAGGGGCCGGGGAGCTGTTTTTT
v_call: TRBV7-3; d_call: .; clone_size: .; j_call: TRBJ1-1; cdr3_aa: CASSLISLENTEAFF; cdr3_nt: TGTGCCAGCAGCTTAATTTCTTTAGAGAACACTGAAGCTTTCTTT
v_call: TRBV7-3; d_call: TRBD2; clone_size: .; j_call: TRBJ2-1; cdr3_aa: CASSLTVLAGSYNEQFF; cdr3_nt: TGTGCCAGCAGCTTAACGGTCCTAGCGGGGTCCTACAATGAGCAGTTCTTC
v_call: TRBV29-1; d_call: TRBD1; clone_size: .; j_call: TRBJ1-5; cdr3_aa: CSVEGSALDREGMEQPQHF; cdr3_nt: TGCAGCGTTGAAGGAAGTGCCTTAGACAGGGAAGGTATGGAGCAGCCCCAGCATTTT
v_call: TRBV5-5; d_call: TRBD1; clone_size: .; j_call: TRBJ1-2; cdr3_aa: CASSLNAGTVSPGGYTF; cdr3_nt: TGTGCCAGCAGCCTGAACGCCGGGACAGTATCCCCCGGGGGCTACACCTTC
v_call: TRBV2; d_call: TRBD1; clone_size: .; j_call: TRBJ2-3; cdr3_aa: CASSPGTGGWDTQYF; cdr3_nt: TGTGCCAGCAGCCCCGGGACAGGGGGCTGGGATACGCAGTATTTT
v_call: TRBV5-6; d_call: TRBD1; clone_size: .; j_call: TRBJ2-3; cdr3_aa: CASSSRGRRTDTQYF; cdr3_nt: TGTGCCAGCAGCTCCAGGGGGCGGCGCACAGATACGCAGTATTTT
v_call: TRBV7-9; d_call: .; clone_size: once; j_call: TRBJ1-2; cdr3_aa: CASKGEDYGYTF; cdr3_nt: TGTGCCAGCAAAGGGGAGGACTATGGCTACACCTTC
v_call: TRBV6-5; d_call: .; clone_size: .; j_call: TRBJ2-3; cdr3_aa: CASTNPGGTLQYF; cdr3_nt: TGTGCCAGCACTAACCCCGGCGGGACTCTGCAGTATTTT
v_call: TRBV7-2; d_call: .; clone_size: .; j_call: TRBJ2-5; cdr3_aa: CASSLGRGVQETQYF; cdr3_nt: TGTGCCAGCAGCTTAGGCAGGGGAGTCCAAGAGACCCAGTACTTC
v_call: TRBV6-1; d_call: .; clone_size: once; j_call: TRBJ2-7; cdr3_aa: CASSEATLSSYEQYF; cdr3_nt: TGTGCCAGCAGTGAGGCGACTCTGAGCTCCTACGAGCAGTACTTC
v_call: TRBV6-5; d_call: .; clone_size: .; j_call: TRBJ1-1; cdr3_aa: CASREGARNTEAFF; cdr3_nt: TGTGCCAGCAGGGAAGGGGCGAGGAACACTGAAGCTTTCTTT
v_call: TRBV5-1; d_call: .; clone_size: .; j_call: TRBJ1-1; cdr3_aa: CASSWAGDTEAFF; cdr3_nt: TGCGCCAGCAGCTGGGCGGGAGACACTGAAGCTTTCTTT
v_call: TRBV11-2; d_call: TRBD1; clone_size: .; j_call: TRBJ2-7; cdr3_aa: CASSFRPGTGLYEQYF; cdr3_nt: TGTGCCAGCAGTTTCCGTCCCGGGACAGGGCTCTACGAGCAGTACTTC
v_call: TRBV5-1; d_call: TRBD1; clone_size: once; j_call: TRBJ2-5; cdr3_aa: CASSDWTGRETQYF; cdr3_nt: TGCGCCAGCAGCGATTGGACAGGGAGGGAGACCCAGTACTTC
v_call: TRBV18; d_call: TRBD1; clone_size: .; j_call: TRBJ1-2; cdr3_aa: CASSPLGDRGHYGYTF; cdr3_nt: TGTGCCAGCTCACCACTTGGGGACAGGGGGCACTATGGCTACACCTTC
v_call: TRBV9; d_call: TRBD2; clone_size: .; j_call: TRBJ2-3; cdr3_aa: CASSVLAGGDTDTQYF; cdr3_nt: TGTGCCAGCAGCGTCCTAGCGGGGGGAGACACAGATACGCAGTATTTT
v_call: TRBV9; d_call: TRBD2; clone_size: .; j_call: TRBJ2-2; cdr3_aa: CASSVALGTSGGNTGELFF; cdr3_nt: TGTGCCAGCAGCGTAGCCCTCGGGACTAGCGGGGGGAACACCGGGGAGCTGTTTTTT
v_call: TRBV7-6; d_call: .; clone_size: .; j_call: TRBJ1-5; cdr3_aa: CASSLGQGYQPQHF; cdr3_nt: TGTGCCAGCAGCTTAGGCCAGGGGTATCAGCCCCAGCATTTT